This TCR beta chain originates from a study of blood T cell repertoires in COVID-19. The method was immunoSEQ multiplex PCR; TCRdb's version includes in-frame clones alone and lacks a portion of them. The sample lists approximately 270,000 clones; 70% to 85% were seen once. CDR1 LGHDT and CDR2 YNNKEL come from the germline V gene (reference sequence). CDR3 length equals 16 residues. The V segment lost 4 bases and the J segment 0 bases; nucleotides outside the gene matches: 6. Sequencing input: peripheral blood. This chain uses TRBV3-1 (or the pseudogene TRBV3-2) with TRBJ1-5, with 7 bases identical to TRBD1. The sequence was obtained from a human donor with COVID-19, enrolled during active disease. The donor label of this sample is uncertain. CDR3 coding DNA: TGTGCCAGCAGCCCCACAGGGGAGACTAGCAATCAGCCCCAGCATTTT. Residues: CASSPTGETSNQPQHF.